A single sample is the source of the 15 T cell receptor beta chains below, sequenced in a study of shared clonotypes between healthy human individuals. Sequencing was performed with immunoSEQ multiplex PCR; in TCRdb, only in-frame clones are kept and a portion is missing. This sample has hundreds of thousands of clones, with around two thirds found just once. Sample: memory CD4+ T cells sorted from blood. Subset meaning: CD45RA-negative fraction. The source of these receptors is a woman aged 25 to 39 in good health.

In this sample, this clone turned up a few times. The CDR3 DNA reads as TGTGCCAGCAGCACCTGGACTAGCGGGCACACAGATACGCAGTATTTT. This codes for CASSTWTSGHTDTQYF. The chain has TRBV7-9 and TRBJ2-3, with 11 bases that match TRBD2. Germline V gene sequence: CDR1 SEHNR, CDR2 FQNEAQ (reference sequence). V gave up 5 bases and J gave up 2 bases; unmatched junction bases: 6. The CDR3 spans 16 residues.

This clone was picked up a small number of times. The chain joins TRBV7-2 to TRBJ2-1, with D maybe TRBD1 (6 bases). Deletions cut 4 bases from V and 9 bases from J, with 10 bases between. CDR1 and CDR2 (germline): SGHTA, FQGNSA. The length of the CDR3 is 12 residues. CDR3 bases: TGTGCCAGCAGCTACAGGGTCCGTGAGCAGTTCTTC. This translates into CASSYRVREQFF. Filled out from reference TRBV7-2 and TRBJ2-1, the complete variable domain reads GAGVSQSPSNKVTEKGKDVELRCDPISGHTALYWYRQSLGQGLEFLIYFQGNSAPDKSGLPSDRFSAERTGGSVSTLTIQRTQQEDSAVYLCASSYRVREQFFGPGTRLTVL.

The chain recombines TRBV6-6 with TRBJ1-1; D possibly corresponds to TRBD1 (5 bases). The V end was cut by 7 bases, the J end by 6 bases, with 15 bases between. The CDR3 sequence is 13 residues long. Germline CDR1 MNHNY, CDR2 SVGAGI (reference sequence). CDR3 DNA sequence: TGTGCCAGCACCCCTCCAGGACACTCTGAAGCTTTCTTT. Protein: CASTPPGHSEAFF.

At least ten counts were recorded for this clone. This chain uses TRBV6-5 with TRBJ1-2; 8 bases agree with TRBD1. The germline V gene encodes CDR1 MNHEY and CDR2 SVGAGI. Unmatched junction bases numbered 7, after V lost 5 bases and J lost 8 bases. The CDR3 is made up of 13 amino acids. CDR3 nucleotide sequence: TGTGCCAGCAGTATGGACAGGGTAGGGGGCTACACCTTC. It yields the protein CASSMDRVGGYTF.

This chain connects TRBV7-2 to TRBJ1-3; D gene unclear. The V end was cut by 1 base, the J end by 4 bases, with 11 bases between. Germline V CDR1 and CDR2: SGHTA, FQGNSA. The CDR3 loop spans 15 amino acids. The CDR3 sequence: CASSLVPGSGNTIYF. The CDR3 DNA reads as TGTGCCAGCAGCTTAGTTCCGGGTTCAGGAAACACCATATATTTT.

The chain uses TRBV28 and TRBJ1-4; 7 bases fit TRBD1. Germline values: CDR1 MDHEN, CDR2 SYDVKM. The CDR3 sequence is 13 residues long. V dropped 11 bases and J dropped 6; count of bases not matched to a gene: 9. The CDR3 reads CAWKNTGDEKLFF. The CDR3 DNA reads TGTGCCTGGAAAAATACAGGGGATGAAAAACTGTTTTTT.

The gene calls are TRBV7-5 and TRBJ2-7; the table names TRBD1, a call not compared with the DNA. TRBV7-5 is an annotated pseudogene. The CDR3 length is 13 residues. Here the CDR3 DNA reads TGTGTCAGAAGCTTTACAGCCTCCTACGAGCAGTACTTC. Its translation: CVRSFTASYEQYF.

This chain uses TRBV11-2 with TRBJ2-5; D is perhaps TRBD2 (5 bases). V was trimmed by 4 bases and J by 4 bases, leaving 25 bases between them. Germline-derived CDR1 and CDR2 are SGHAT and FQNNGV. CDR3 length: 18 amino acids. The CDR3 bases are TGTGCCAGCAGCTCCAGTGCAATATCGCGGGTGGTCCGAGAGACCCAGTACTTC. The encoded protein is CASSSSAISRVVRETQYF. Variable domain in full (rest from reference TRBV11-2 and TRBJ2-5): EAGVAQSPRYKIIEKRQSVAFWCNPISGHATLYWYQQILGQGPKLLIQFQNNGVVDDSQLPKDRFSAERLKGVDSTLKIQPAKLEDSAVYLCASSSSAISRVVRETQYFGPGTRLLVL.

The chain recombines TRBV28 with TRBJ1-5; D call uncertain. CDR1 and CDR2 from the germline V gene are MDHEN and SYDVKM. This CDR3 spans 17 amino acids. The germline V and J ends were trimmed by 5 bases and 2 bases, with 19 bases remaining between them. The CDR3 sequence: CASSPPRWGIGNQPQHF. The CDR3 bases are TGTGCCAGCAGTCCGCCCCGGTGGGGTATTGGCAATCAGCCCCAGCATTTT.

V and J are TRBV6-6 and TRBJ2-2; TRBD2 might be the D (6 bases). The CDR3 sequence is 12 residues long. V was clipped by 11 bases and J by 5 bases, with 12 bases between them. The germline CDR1 and CDR2 sequences are MNHNY and SVGAGI (reference sequence). The DNA for the CDR3 is TGTGCCGGAAGAAGCGGGACCGGGGAGCTGTTTTTT. This translates into CAGRSGTGELFF.

This clone has only a few counts. CDR3 in DNA: TGTGCCATCAGTGAGGGTCGACAGGACGGGGGCTACACCTTC. It is translated as CAISEGRQDGGYTF. J is TRBJ1-2 and V is TRBV10-3; D might be TRBD1 (6 bases). Trimming removed 2 bases at V and 8 bases at J, with 15 bases between. The CDR3 is made up of 14 amino acids. Germline-derived CDR1 and CDR2 are ENHRY and SYGVKD.

A few counts support this clone. Other DNA sequences from this sample encode an identical CDR3 as well. V usage is TRBV18 and J usage is TRBJ1-1; the D is unclear. The germline V and J ends were trimmed by 2 bases and 0 bases, with 7 bases remaining between them. There are 14 residues in the CDR3. Per the germline V gene, CDR1 is KGHSH and CDR2 is LQKENI. This CDR3 is CASSPREMNTEAFF. The CDR3 coding sequence is TGTGCCAGCTCACCAAGAGAGATGAACACTGAAGCTTTCTTT.

This clone was picked up a small number of times. The V gene is TRBV10-2, the J gene TRBJ1-3; a weak D match, TRBD1 (6 bases). V shed 6 bases and J shed 2 bases, with 11 bases lying between them. Germline V gives CDR1 WSHSY, CDR2 SAAADI. The CDR3 length is 14 residues. The CDR3 bases are TGCGCCAGCAGCACCGGGACAACTGGAAACACCATATATTTT. Translation gives CASSTGTTGNTIYF.

This clone was counted only a few times. V usage is TRBV19 and J usage is TRBJ1-2; unclear D gene. Trimming pared 6 bases from V and 2 bases from J, leaving 10 bases between. The CDR3 runs 13 residues. CDR1 is LNHDA, CDR2 SQIVND, per germline (reference sequence). The CDR3 is CASRGVGNYGYTF. In DNA form, the CDR3 reads TGTGCCAGTAGGGGTGTCGGGAACTATGGCTACACCTTC. Using reference TRBV19 and TRBJ1-2 for the parts outside the CDR3, the full variable domain is DGGITQSPKYLFRKEGQNVTLSCEQNLNHDAMYWYRQDPGQGLRLIYYSQIVNDFQKGDIAEGYSVSREKKESFPLTVTSAQKNPTAFYLCASRGVGNYGYTFGSGTRLTVV.

This sequence joins TRBV4-1 and TRBJ2-1; maybe TRBD2 (5 bases). Trimming left V 2 bases short and J 0 bases short, with 11 bases between. This CDR3 spans 16 amino acids. Germline CDR1 MGHRA, CDR2 YSYEKL. DNA for the CDR3: TGCGCCAGCAGCCAAATGGTCGGGATCTCCTACAATGAGCAGTTCTTC. Its translation is CASSQMVGISYNEQFF.